The clone carrying this T cell receptor (beta chain) was counted between two and nine times. Building the TCR beta libraries relied on iRepertoire HTBI primers, and CDR3 regions underwent Arm-PCR. TCRdb redid the calling of the multiplex PCR reads with MiXCR, one entry per CDR3 protein. The sample contains fewer than 650,000 distinct CDR3 sequences, approximately 16% of which appear only once. V lost 6 bases, J lost 3 bases, and 11 bases stayed unmatched. The CDR3 has 17 residues. Germline assignment: CDR1 MNHEY and CDR2 SMNVEV (reference sequence). The sample originates from a study of regulatory T cells in long-lasting Graves disease. Stated time point: newly diagnosed GD, antithyroid drugs for less than 3 months. PBMC RNA served as the TCR library source. This same sample was also part of a study on T cells in Graves' hyperthyroidism and ophthalmopathy.

The rearrangement joins TRBV27 to TRBJ2-2; TRBD2 agrees at 9 bases. Sample: peripheral blood mononuclear cells (PBMCs), taken at new diagnosis, from a patient treated with antithyroid drugs. The origin of this receptor is a man aged 18 to 29 with Graves disease. CDR3 nucleotide sequence: TGTGCCAGCAGCCCTAGAGCGGGAGGTGGTGACACCGGGGAGCTGTTTTTT. Translating gives CASSPRAGGGDTGELFF.